These 11 T cell receptor beta chains originate from one sample sequenced in a study of blood T cell repertoires in COVID-19. The method was immunoSEQ multiplex PCR; TCRdb's version includes in-frame clones alone and lacks a portion of them. Of fewer than 200,000 clones in the sample, approximately 80% were seen once. The sequencing input was peripheral blood. The receptors derive from a woman aged 80 or older with COVID-19, enrolled during active disease.

This clone was seen repeatedly, ten times or more. The chain joins TRBV19 to TRBJ1-1; 10 bases are shared with TRBD1. This CDR3 contains 13 residues. Per germline, CDR1 LNHDA and CDR2 SQIVND (reference sequence). Trimming removed 4 bases from V and 10 bases from J; junction bases left unmatched: 6. The CDR3 nucleotides read TGTGCCAGTAGTACGGGACAGGGGATTAGAGCTTTCTTT. Translation gives CASSTGQGIRAFF.

The rearrangement links TRBV7-6 to TRBJ2-5, with 10 bases matching TRBD2. The ends lost 5 bases at V and 4 bases at J; junction bases unmatched: 10. Germline values: CDR1 SGHVS, CDR2 FNYEAQ. The CDR3 is made up of 16 amino acids. The CDR3 DNA follows: TGTGCCAGCAGCCCGAGGACTAGCGGATGGGGAGAGACCCAGTACTTC. Translated: CASSPRTSGWGETQYF.

The genes are TRBV7-9 and TRBJ1-2; weak D call: TRBD1 (6 bases). Trimming removed 5 bases at V and 11 bases at J, with 21 bases between. Germline V gene sequence: CDR1 SEHNR, CDR2 FQNEAQ (reference sequence). There are 14 residues in the CDR3. The CDR3 spells CASSPEDSALVYTF. DNA of the CDR3: TGTGCCAGCAGCCCAGAGGACAGTGCCCTGGTGTACACCTTC. The variable domain in full, with the rest retrieved from reference TRBV7-9 and TRBJ1-2, is DTGVSQNPRHKITKRGQNVTFRCDPISEHNRLYWYRQTLGQGPEFLTYFQNEAQLEKSRLLSDRFSAERPKGSFSTLEIQRTEQGDSAMYLCASSPEDSALVYTFGSGTRLTVV.

The chain is built from TRBV6-5 and TRBJ1-5, with D possibly matching TRBD1 (6 bases). Trimming took 6 bases from V and 6 from J, leaving 15 bases between them. Looked up from germline, CDR1 is MNHEY and CDR2 is SVGAGI. The CDR3 is made up of 14 amino acids. The CDR3 reads CASRYRVQGQPQHF. Here the CDR3 DNA reads TGTGCCAGCAGGTACAGGGTTCAGGGTCAGCCCCAGCATTTT.

The chain combines TRBV19 with TRBJ1-2; TRBD1 matches 8 bases. Germline V gene lookup returns CDR1 LNHDA and CDR2 SQIVND (reference sequence). Trimming took 7 bases from V and 4 from J; bases not matched to a gene: 8. This CDR3 spans 14 amino acids. This CDR3 is CASTLHGTGYGYTF. The CDR3 region has the DNA TGTGCCAGTACCCTGCACGGGACAGGCTATGGCTACACCTTC.

This clone was recorded a few times. The V gene is TRBV18, the J gene TRBJ2-5; the D is unclear. The CDR3 covers 13 residues. Germline V gene data show CDR1 as KGHSH and CDR2 as LQKENI. Trimming stripped 2 bases from V and 4 bases from J, with 8 bases between. The CDR3 DNA reads TGTGCCAGCTCACCATTAACCGGAGAGACCCAGTACTTC. This encodes CASSPLTGETQYF.

J is TRBJ2-5 and V is TRBV2; TRBD2 matches at 8 bases. J gave up 4 bases and V 4 bases, and 5 bases lay outside the gene matches. CDR1 is SNHLY and CDR2 is FYNNEI in the germline V gene. The CDR3 length is 14 residues. The CDR3 protein is CASSAGLGGETQYF. The CDR3 DNA sequence: TGTGCCAGCAGTGCGGGACTAGGAGGAGAGACCCAGTACTTC. Using reference TRBV2 and TRBJ2-5 for the parts outside the CDR3, the full variable domain is EPEVTQTPSHQVTQMGQEVILRCVPISNHLYFYWYRQILGQKVEFLVSFYNNEISEKSEIFDDQFSVERPDGSNFTLKIRSTKLEDSAMYFCASSAGLGGETQYFGPGTRLLVL.

The chain links TRBV27 to TRBJ2-7, with 9 bases aligning to TRBD1. The CDR3 contains 14 residues. Trimming took 3 bases from V and 2 from J; bases not matched to a gene: 2. Germline V gene lookup returns CDR1 MNHEY and CDR2 SMNVEV (reference sequence). CDR3: CASSFGTGTYEQYF. CDR3 nucleotide sequence: TGTGCCAGCAGTTTCGGGACAGGGACCTACGAGCAGTACTTC.

This chain uses TRBV19 with TRBJ1-2, with 11 bases fitting TRBD1. Germline values: CDR1 LNHDA, CDR2 SQIVND (reference sequence). The CDR3 covers 16 residues. The V gene end was trimmed by 4 bases and the J gene end by 4 bases; junction bases not matched to a gene: 8. CDR3 loop: CASSSRRTGGFYGYTF. The CDR3 DNA follows: TGTGCCAGTAGTAGCCGCCGGACAGGGGGCTTCTATGGCTACACCTTC.

The gene calls are TRBV28 and TRBJ1-1, with 9 bases identical to TRBD1. CDR1 MDHEN and CDR2 SYDVKM come from the germline V gene. The CDR3 covers 14 residues. Trimming took 4 bases from V and 1 from J; bases not matched to a gene: 1. CDR3 DNA: TGTGCCAGCAGTTCGGGACAGGGGAACACTGAAGCTTTCTTT. Its protein is CASSSGQGNTEAFF.

The chain uses TRBV4-2 and TRBJ1-6, with TRBD1 matching 12 bases. The CDR3 spans 18 residues. J lost 2 bases, V lost 1 base, and 3 bases had no gene match. Germline lookup yields CDR1 LGHNA and CDR2 YNFKEQ. In DNA, the CDR3 is TGTGCCAGCAGCCAAGGGGGGACAGGGGGCCCCTATAATTCACCCCTCCACTTT. This sequence encodes CASSQGGTGGPYNSPLHF.